The entry below describes one TCR beta chain. Its specific antigen is unknown. Per-nucleotide qualities are absent, and no much larger clonotype sits a single base away. Participants in the prospective study were enrolled through a virtual design, were aged roughly 18 to 100 years, and lived in 24 United States geographic areas. In the prospective study, cohorts were assigned on the basis of participant-reported clinical history obtained from a screening survey and a study questionnaire. For ImmuneRACE Cohort 3, a participant was defined as recovered based on two consecutive negative NP/OP PCR tests, clearance by a healthcare professional, or resolution of symptoms. Mobile phlebotomists in the prospective study collected whole blood, serum and a nasopharyngeal or oropharyngeal swab from every participant. Additional blood draws and questionnaires over an approximately 2-month period could optionally be provided by prospective study participants. Blood samples from the prospective study were shipped frozen or at room temperature prior to DNA extraction.

The CDR3 sequence holds 14 residues, the cysteine and phenylalanine included. Only the CDR3 region is kept as DNA, spanning 42 bases read in frame from base 1. V is pared back by 1 base and J by 5 bases, with 10 bases lying between the germline termini. The germline V gene provides CDR1 SGHRS and CDR2 YFSETQ. This record belongs to a study of blood T cell repertoires in COVID-19 (dated by TCRdb to about 2020). Study-level background: The collaborator samples originated in the United States, Italy and Spain and spanned the acute and convalescent phases of COVID-19. The material from the prospective study consisted of cDNA or gDNA derived from T cells, B-cell-depleted T cells, or PBMCs. Deeply sampled blood TCRbeta repertoires from subjects exposed to, actively infected with, or recovered from COVID-19 were included in the dataset. A freely available public database, intended as a resource for researchers studying the immune response to SARS-CoV-2, is where the repertoires were released. Samples were obtained from the ongoing ImmuneRACE study (first 160 participants) and from 1,200 or so subjects provided by 6 global collaborators. A de-identified subject ID, COVID-19 status, age in years and sex were almost always included in the sample metadata. Where available, HLA class I and class II types were obtained from metadata supplied by the sample provider rather than from assay-based typing.

General findings and caveats noted by the study authors: Clinical and demographic metadata were provided uncurated, with the amount varying by source and participant.

The immunoSEQ Assay, a bias-controlled multiplex PCR, was used to amplify TCRbeta CDR3 regions from genomic DNA. In the original analysis: Nucleated cell counts per sample were estimated from amplification of reference gene primers within the assay. To quantify the absolute abundance of each unique TCRbeta CDR3 rearrangement, sequence reads were collapsed and filtered. For each sample, productive Simpson clonality was calculated as the square root of Simpson's diversity index across productive rearrangements. TCRdb provides this immuneACCESS table in a form limited to in-frame rearrangements. Some clones are lacking; in checked studies, under half of them reflect an unresolved V gene, and why the rest are absent is not known. D and trimming were read from the DNA, whereas the V and J calls and clone size are those reported in that table. The sample data list roughly 360,000 clones, and 70% to 90% of these were observed just once. Under 1.5% of the sample belongs to the ten largest clones.

The chain links TRBV5-1 with TRBJ1-5, and possibly TRBD1, on 6 matching bases. This receptor was identified in a young man who had recovered from COVID-19. Sequencing input: PBMCs or T cells enriched from blood (not recorded which). The nucleotides read TGCGCCAGCAGCTTGAGGAACAGGGATCAGCCCCAGCATTTT. Translation gives CASSLRNRDQPQHF.